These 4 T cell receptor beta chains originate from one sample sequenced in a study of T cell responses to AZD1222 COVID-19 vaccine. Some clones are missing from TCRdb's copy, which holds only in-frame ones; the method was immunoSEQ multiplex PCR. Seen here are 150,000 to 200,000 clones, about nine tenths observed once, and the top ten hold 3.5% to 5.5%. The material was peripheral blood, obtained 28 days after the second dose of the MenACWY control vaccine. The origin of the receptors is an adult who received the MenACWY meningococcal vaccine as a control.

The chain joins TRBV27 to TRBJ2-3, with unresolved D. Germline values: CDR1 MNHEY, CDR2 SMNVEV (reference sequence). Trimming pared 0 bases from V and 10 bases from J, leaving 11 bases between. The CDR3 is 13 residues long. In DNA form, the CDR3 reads TGTGCCAGCAGTTTATCAGAACTGGTTCCGCAGTATTTT. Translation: CASSLSELVPQYF.

As DNA, the CDR3 is TGTGCCAGCAGCCCGGGTCGAAGGGTGGGCTACACCTTC. It encodes CASSPGRRVGYTF. This chain uses TRBV5-4 with TRBJ1-2; no firm D call. The CDR3 runs 13 residues. V dropped 4 bases and J dropped 8 bases, with 15 bases sitting between them. Germline V gene lookup returns CDR1 SGHNT and CDR2 YYREEE (reference sequence).

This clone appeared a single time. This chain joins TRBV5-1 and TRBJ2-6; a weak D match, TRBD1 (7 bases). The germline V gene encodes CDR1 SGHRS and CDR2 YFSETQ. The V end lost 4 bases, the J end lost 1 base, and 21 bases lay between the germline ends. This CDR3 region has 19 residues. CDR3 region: CASSRPHRGGRSGANVLTF. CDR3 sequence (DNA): TGCGCCAGCAGCCGGCCCCACAGGGGAGGTAGATCTGGGGCCAACGTCCTGACTTTC.

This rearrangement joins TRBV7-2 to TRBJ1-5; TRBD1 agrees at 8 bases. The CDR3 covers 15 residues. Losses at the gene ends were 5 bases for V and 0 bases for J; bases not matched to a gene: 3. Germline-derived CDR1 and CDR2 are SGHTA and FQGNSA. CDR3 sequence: CASSTTGDSNQPQHF. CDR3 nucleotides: TGTGCCAGCAGCACGACAGGGGATAGCAATCAGCCCCAGCATTTT.